One and the same sample provided the 28 T cell receptor beta chains below, sequenced in a study of cytomegalovirus exposure and HLA in healthy donors. The PCR was carried out with 60 Vbeta primers and 13 Jbeta primers. Sequenced by immunoSEQ multiplex PCR; TCRdb stores in-frame clones only, minus some. Of 90,000 to 120,000 clones in the sample, around 73% were seen once. The specimen was PBMCs. These TCRs come from a man aged 30 to 45 in good health and CMV-seronegative.

For this clone: The same CDR3 is also encoded by other DNA sequences in this sample. The rearrangement links TRBV18 to TRBJ2-5, with 7 bases lining up with TRBD2. The CDR3 totals 14 residues. The ends lost 6 bases at V and 1 base at J; junction bases unmatched: 5. Germline CDR1 KGHSH, CDR2 LQKENI. CDR3 bases: TGTGCCAGCTCGCCCCGGACTAGCCAAGAGACCCAGTACTTC. This codes for CASSPRTSQETQYF.

The chain has TRBV6-1 and TRBJ2-5; no firm D call. V lost 8 bases and J 2 bases, leaving 9 bases between the germline ends. The CDR3 is 12 amino acids. Germline CDR1 MNHNS, CDR2 SASEGT. CDR3 nucleotide sequence: TGTGCCAGCTCGGCTAGACAAGAGACCCAGTACTTC. Amino acid sequence: CASSARQETQYF.

This chain joins TRBV30 and TRBJ2-7; 9 bases align to TRBD1. The CDR3 covers 15 residues. V gave up 2 bases and J gave up 3 bases; unmatched junction bases: 8. The V gene's germline CDR1 is GTSNPN and CDR2 SVGIG (reference sequence). The CDR3 region has the DNA TGTGCCTGGAGTTCCGGACAGGGGTCTAACTACGAGCAGTACTTC. Its translation is CAWSSGQGSNYEQYF.

The V call is TRBV19, the J call TRBJ1-4; 7 bases map to TRBD1. Trimming removed 6 bases from V and 6 bases from J; junction bases left unmatched: 4. There are 13 residues in the CDR3. CDR1 LNHDA and CDR2 SQIVND come from the germline V gene (reference sequence). For the CDR3, the DNA is TGTGCCAGTAGGGACAGGAGGGATGAAAAACTGTTTTTT. This codes for CASRDRRDEKLFF.

This clone was found once. The chain joins TRBV19 to TRBJ2-7, with 7 bases identical to TRBD2. The germline V gene encodes CDR1 LNHDA and CDR2 SQIVND (reference sequence). The V and J ends lost 7 bases and 2 bases, in that order; junction bases with no gene match: 8. This CDR3 comprises 14 residues. The CDR3 DNA follows: TGTGCCAGTAACCCTGGCGGGGGAGCCTACGAGCAGTACTTC. Residues: CASNPGGGAYEQYF.

The gene calls are TRBV27 and TRBJ1-5, with no clear D. The CDR3 consists of 15 residues. V lost 2 bases and J lost 2, with 10 bases in between. In germline, CDR1 is MNHEY, CDR2 SMNVEV (reference sequence). The CDR3 DNA is TGTGCCAGCAGTTTAGGAGGTAGGGGCAATCAGCCCCAGCATTTT. Its translation: CASSLGGRGNQPQHF.

This chain connects TRBV21-1 to TRBJ2-7; the table's D gene call, TRBD2, was not cross checked with the DNA. TRBV21-1 is marked as a pseudogene. The CDR3 sequence is 13 residues long. CDR3 coding DNA: TGTGCCAGCAGCTCCCGTAGTGGCTACGAGCAGTACTTC. Amino acids: CASSSRSGYEQYF.

This clone has more than one count but fewer than ten. The V gene is TRBV19, the J gene TRBJ1-5, with D tentatively TRBD1 (5 bases). The ends were cut back, 3 bases at V and 0 bases at J, with 15 bases in the middle. Germline V CDR1 and CDR2: LNHDA, SQIVND (reference sequence). This CDR3 region has 17 residues. The CDR3 sequence is CASSISSGFLSNQPQHF. In DNA form, the CDR3 reads TGTGCCAGTAGTATTAGTTCAGGGTTTCTTAGCAATCAGCCCCAGCATTTT.

V gene TRBV9 combines with J gene TRBJ2-6, with TRBD1 matching 8 bases. The CDR3 runs to 18 residues. V shed 0 bases, J shed 4 bases, and the junction held 9 bases outside the gene matches. CDR1 and CDR2 (germline): SGDLS, YYNGEE. The CDR3 spells CASSVDPGGAAGANVLTF. CDR3 sequence (DNA): TGTGCCAGCAGCGTAGATCCAGGGGGCGCAGCAGGGGCCAACGTCCTGACTTTC.

This clone was seen only a few times. The junction and the germline gene differ at one end; a read error may be behind it. The rearrangement links TRBV10-3 to TRBJ2-1, with D maybe TRBD2 (6 bases). The V gene's germline CDR1 is ENHRY and CDR2 SYGVKD. CDR3 length: 14 amino acids. DNA of the CDR3: TGTGCCAGCAGTTACTCTGGGACTTGGCTTGAGCAGTTCTTC. Protein product: CASSYSGTWLEQFF.

This clone was seen only a few times. The J gene is TRBJ1-2, the V gene TRBV7-8; a possible D gene is TRBD1 (5 bases). The CDR3 loop spans 16 amino acids. V was trimmed by 5 bases and J by 5 bases, leaving 21 bases between them. Germline V CDR1 and CDR2: SGHVS, FQNEAQ. CDR3: CASSAYRTPGGYGYTF. The CDR3 DNA sequence: TGTGCCAGCAGCGCCTACAGGACGCCCGGGGGGTATGGCTACACCTTC.

This chain joins TRBV11-2 and TRBJ1-4; TRBD1 is a possible D gene (5 bases). Germline values: CDR1 SGHAT, CDR2 FQNNGV. There are 13 residues in the CDR3. V lost 3 bases, J lost 12 bases, and 14 bases lay in between. The CDR3: CASSFTRREELFF. The CDR3 DNA follows: TGTGCCAGCAGCTTCACTCGCAGGGAGGAACTGTTTTTT. The full variable domain, in which reference TRBV11-2 and TRBJ1-4 provide the parts outside the CDR3, is EAGVAQSPRYKIIEKRQSVAFWCNPISGHATLYWYQQILGQGPKLLIQFQNNGVVDDSQLPKDRFSAERLKGVDSTLKIQPAKLEDSAVYLCASSFTRREELFFGSGTQLSVL.

The V and J genes are TRBV7-3 and TRBJ2-3, with TRBD2 matching 11 bases. The CDR3 has 16 amino acids. With V trimmed by 5 bases and J by 4 bases, 8 bases remained unmatched. From germline, CDR1 is SGHTA and CDR2 FQGTGA. CDR3 loop: CASSLGLAGGSDTQYF. The CDR3, as DNA: TGTGCCAGCAGCCTCGGGCTAGCGGGGGGCTCAGATACGCAGTATTTT.

The chain is built from TRBV19 and TRBJ2-7, with 7 positions matching TRBD2. CDR1 and CDR2 from the germline V gene are LNHDA and SQIVND (reference sequence). V trimming: 5 bases; J trimming: 4 bases; junction bases outside the gene matches: 8. The CDR3 is 14 amino acids. The CDR3 nucleotides read TGTGCCAGTAGTGTCCGACTAGCCTGGTACGAGCAGTACTTC. This codes for CASSVRLAWYEQYF.

The chain recombines TRBV19 with TRBJ2-3, with a weak D call TRBD1 (6 bases). The germline gives CDR1 LNHDA, CDR2 SQIVND (reference sequence). The CDR3 totals 15 residues. V lost 3 bases to trimming and J lost 0 bases, with 10 bases between them. This CDR3 is CASSMDRTSTDTQYF. CDR3 bases: TGTGCCAGTAGTATGGACAGAACAAGCACAGATACGCAGTATTTT.

This rearrangement joins TRBV11-2 to TRBJ2-1, with TRBD2 matching 11 bases. The J segment lost 5 bases and the V segment lost 5 bases, leaving 8 bases of the junction unmatched. The CDR3 covers 16 residues. The germline V gene has CDR1 SGHAT and CDR2 FQNNGV. The DNA for the CDR3 is TGTGCCAGCAGCCCCCTAGCGGGAGGTGGAAACAATGAGCAGTTCTTC. This gives the protein CASSPLAGGGNNEQFF.

The DNA for the CDR3 is TGTGCCAGCAGCGCGACAGAAGCTTCCTACAATGAGCAGTTCTTC. As protein: CASSATEASYNEQFF. The chain carries TRBV9 and TRBJ2-1; tentative D call: TRBD1 (5 bases). The germline gives CDR1 SGDLS, CDR2 YYNGEE. CDR3 length: 15 residues. Deletions cut 3 bases from V and 1 base from J, with 11 bases between.

The count of this clone is one. The chain uses TRBV29-1 and TRBJ1-1; no firm D call. The CDR3 has 12 amino acids. Per germline, CDR1 SQVTM and CDR2 ANQGSEA. Trimming stripped 8 bases from V and 3 bases from J, with 13 bases between. CDR3 region: CSSRGLDTEAFF. The DNA of the CDR3 is TGCAGCTCCAGAGGGCTCGACACTGAAGCTTTCTTT.

A few counts support this clone. Sequence at one end of the junction differs from germline and may be a read error. The chain links TRBV10-3 to TRBJ1-1; D uncertain. Germline V gene data show CDR1 as ENHRY and CDR2 as SYGVKD. The CDR3 sequence is 12 residues long. The CDR3 region has the DNA TGTGCCAGCAGTCCCCTGGGAGGTGAAGCTTTCTTT. Its protein is CASSPLGGEAFF.

The table lists this clone with a few counts. The rearrangement links TRBV7-9 to TRBJ2-1; 8 bases fit TRBD1. The germline V gene has CDR1 SEHNR and CDR2 FQNEAQ (reference sequence). V was pared by 5 bases and J by 2 bases, with 11 bases of the junction left unmatched. CDR3 length equals 17 residues. As DNA, the CDR3 is TGTGCCAGCAGCCCTGGGACAGGCACTGATACCTACAATGAGCAGTTCTTC. This gives the protein CASSPGTGTDTYNEQFF.

The V call is TRBV5-6, the J call TRBJ2-3; 8 bases line up with TRBD2. V shed 4 bases and J 3 bases; nucleotides not matched to a gene: 7. From germline, CDR1 is SGHDT and CDR2 YYEEEE. The CDR3 is 15 amino acids. The chain's CDR3 is CASSPGLAWTDTQYF. DNA of the CDR3: TGTGCCAGCAGCCCCGGACTAGCTTGGACAGATACGCAGTATTTT.

The chain uses TRBV9 and TRBJ2-7; 7 bases align to TRBD1. In germline, CDR1 is SGDLS, CDR2 YYNGEE. Trimming took 0 bases from V and 3 from J; bases not matched to a gene: 6. This CDR3 region has 15 residues. The CDR3 protein is CASSVARDSHYEQYF. CDR3 in DNA: TGTGCCAGCAGCGTAGCCCGGGACAGTCACTACGAGCAGTACTTC. The variable domain in full, completed from reference TRBV9 and TRBJ2-7, reads DSGVTQTPKHLITATGQRVTLRCSPRSGDLSVYWYQQSLDQGLQFLIQYYNGEERAKGNILERFSAQQFPDLHSELNLSSLELGDSALYFCASSVARDSHYEQYFGPGTRLTVT.

The chain is built from TRBV9 and TRBJ1-4; D uncertain. This CDR3 contains 15 residues. Per the germline V gene, CDR1 is SGDLS and CDR2 is YYNGEE. Trimming took 3 bases from V and 6 from J, leaving 15 bases between them. CDR3 in DNA: TGTGCCAGCAGCGCGGAAGAGGGTTACGATGAAAAACTGTTTTTT. Its protein product is CASSAEEGYDEKLFF.

This chain links TRBV10-3 with TRBJ1-4, with D possibly TRBD1 on 6 matching bases. The germline CDR1 and CDR2 sequences are ENHRY and SYGVKD. There are 16 residues in the CDR3. Trimming left V 3 bases short and J 7 bases short, with 18 bases between. The CDR3 nucleotides read TGTGCCATCAGTGAAGGGGGGGGGAACCCAGGTGAAAAACTGTTTTTT. Its translation: CAISEGGGNPGEKLFF.

The chain carries TRBV28 and TRBJ2-7, with 9 bases aligning to TRBD2. The CDR3 consists of 13 residues. V dropped 6 bases and J dropped 1; count of bases not matched to a gene: 1. The germline V gene encodes CDR1 MDHEN and CDR2 SYDVKM. CDR3 in amino acids: CASRTSGSYEQYF. Written as DNA, the CDR3 is TGTGCCAGCAGGACTAGCGGATCCTACGAGCAGTACTTC.

The sample holds one count of this clone. The rearrangement joins TRBV7-2 to TRBJ2-1; 8 nucleotides line up with TRBD2. The CDR3 contains 15 residues. CDR1 is SGHTA, CDR2 FQGNSA, per germline. J gave up 12 bases and V 2 bases, and 12 bases lay outside the gene matches. CDR3 in DNA: TGTGCCAGCAGCTTAATTGGTAGCGGGAAGTACGGGCAGTTCTTC. It yields the protein CASSLIGSGKYGQFF.

The rearrangement uses TRBV7-6 and TRBJ1-2; 7 bases map to TRBD1. Germline values: CDR1 SGHVS, CDR2 FNYEAQ. This CDR3 spans 14 amino acids. J lost 2 bases, V lost 2 bases, and 2 bases had no gene match. CDR3 sequence: CASSLPGQNYGYTF. The CDR3 DNA sequence: TGTGCCAGCAGCTTACCGGGACAGAACTATGGCTACACCTTC.

The genes are TRBV7-3 and TRBJ2-3, with TRBD2 matching 14 bases. V shed 1 base, J shed 4 bases, and the junction held 13 bases outside the gene matches. The CDR3 totals 20 residues. Germline V gene sequence: CDR1 SGHTA, CDR2 FQGTGA. The CDR3 DNA follows: TGTGCCAGCAGCTTAAGGGGGACCGGGACTAGCGGGAGTATCCCAGATACGCAGTATTTT. This encodes CASSLRGTGTSGSIPDTQYF.